Presented here are 22 T cell receptor beta chains from one specimen sequenced in a study of blood T cell repertoires in COVID-19. Only in-frame clones appear in the TCRdb table, and some are missing; sequencing was by immunoSEQ multiplex PCR. The sample shows over 90,000 clones, almost 85% of them seen only once. Sequencing was done on a sample of peripheral blood. The receptor source for this set is a man aged 45 to 65 with active or convalescent COVID-19.

The V call is TRBV5-1, the J call TRBJ2-7, with D maybe TRBD1 (6 bases). CDR1 is SGHRS, CDR2 YFSETQ, per germline. The CDR3 extends over 14 amino acids. V shed 4 bases and J shed 3 bases, with 14 bases lying between them. The CDR3 region is CASSRAGTNYEQYF. The CDR3 DNA reads TGCGCCAGCAGCAGGGCCGGGACAAACTACGAGCAGTACTTC.

The V and J genes are TRBV6-2 or TRBV6-3 and TRBJ1-1, with D hard to call. V was clipped by 5 bases and J by 1 base, with 11 bases between them. CDR1 and CDR2 (germline): MNHEY, SVGEGT. The CDR3 has 14 residues. The CDR3: CASSHPTTNTEAFF. DNA for the CDR3: TGTGCCAGCAGTCACCCGACAACGAACACTGAAGCTTTCTTT.

This clone was counted a single time. The V and J genes are TRBV19 and TRBJ2-3; 8 bases agree with TRBD2. The CDR3 extends over 14 amino acids. Germline assignment: CDR1 LNHDA and CDR2 SQIVND (reference sequence). V was clipped by 3 bases and J by 9 bases; unmatched bases: 8. The CDR3 loop is CASSISRGLGTQYF. The CDR3 region has the DNA TGTGCCAGTAGTATCTCCCGGGGACTAGGGACGCAGTATTTT. Looking up the rest from reference TRBV19 and TRBJ2-3 gives the full variable domain: DGGITQSPKYLFRKEGQNVTLSCEQNLNHDAMYWYRQDPGQGLRLIYYSQIVNDFQKGDIAEGYSVSREKKESFPLTVTSAQKNPTAFYLCASSISRGLGTQYFGPGTRLTVL.

The chain links TRBV6-5 to TRBJ2-2; TRBD1 might be the D (5 bases). Germline V CDR1 and CDR2: MNHEY, SVGAGI. The CDR3 totals 15 residues. Trimming pared 0 bases from V and 8 bases from J, leaving 13 bases between. CDR3 nucleotides: TGTGCCAGCAGTTACTCCATAGGGGTCCTGGGGGAGCTGTTTTTT. Its translation is CASSYSIGVLGELFF.

The V call is TRBV28, the J call TRBJ1-4; TRBD1 might be the D (6 bases). The CDR3 contains 15 residues. Germline V gene data show CDR1 as MDHEN and CDR2 as SYDVKM. Trimming removed 5 bases at V and 8 bases at J, with 18 bases between. The CDR3 reads CASSQSGAVWEKLFF. The CDR3 DNA follows: TGTGCCAGCAGTCAGTCAGGGGCGGTATGGGAAAAACTGTTTTTT.

The V and J genes are TRBV7-2 and TRBJ2-1; 11 bases fit TRBD2. The length of the CDR3 is 17 residues. Germline V CDR1 and CDR2: SGHTA, FQGNSA. Germline trimming cut 1 base from V and 8 bases from J; bases unmatched to any gene: 10. The CDR3 here is CASSLVAGGHHGYEQFF. In DNA, the CDR3 is TGTGCCAGCAGCTTAGTAGCGGGGGGGCATCATGGGTATGAGCAGTTCTTC.

The rearrangement links TRBV7-2 to TRBJ1-4; D perhaps matches TRBD1 (6 bases). The germline V and J ends were trimmed by 5 bases and 10 bases, with 14 bases remaining between them. CDR1 is SGHTA and CDR2 is FQGNSA in the germline V gene. The CDR3 has 13 amino acids. The CDR3 spells CASSPRGDGKLFF. CDR3 coding DNA: TGTGCCAGCAGCCCCAGGGGAGATGGAAAACTGTTTTTT.

J is TRBJ1-3 and V is TRBV9, with D unclear. The CDR3 is 16 amino acids. Germline CDR1 reads SGDLS; CDR2 reads YYNGEE. Between the trimmed V and J ends, which lost 0 bases and 0 bases, there was a span of 10 bases. This CDR3 is CASSVDGTLSGNTIYF. The CDR3 nucleotides read TGTGCCAGCAGCGTAGATGGCACCCTCTCTGGAAACACCATATATTTT.

The chain has TRBV28 and TRBJ1-5; 9 positions match TRBD1. With 4 bases clipped from V and 6 bases from J, the junction kept 4 bases outside the gene matches. The CDR3 length is 14 residues. The V gene's germline CDR1 is MDHEN and CDR2 SYDVKM. The CDR3 sequence: CASSWTGASQPQHF. The CDR3 region has the DNA TGTGCCAGCAGTTGGACAGGGGCCAGTCAGCCCCAGCATTTT.

With regard to this clone: At the DNA level, this CDR3 is encoded by other sequences in the same sample as well. The rearrangement uses TRBV9 and TRBJ2-1; TRBD2 aligns across 9 bases. CDR3 size: 15 residues. V dropped 0 bases and J dropped 7; count of bases not matched to a gene: 5. Germline loops: CDR1 SGDLS, CDR2 YYNGEE. CDR3 in DNA: TGTGCCAGCAGCGTAGGACTAGCGGTGGGGAATGAGCAGTTCTTC. It encodes CASSVGLAVGNEQFF.

The genes are TRBV28 and TRBJ1-2; D is ambiguous. Trimming removed 2 bases from V and 4 bases from J, with 14 bases in between. CDR3 length: 15 residues. The germline gives CDR1 MDHEN, CDR2 SYDVKM. CDR3 amino acids: CASSLPPLAVYGYTF. The DNA for the CDR3 is TGTGCCAGCAGTTTACCACCTTTGGCGGTCTATGGCTACACCTTC.

This chain connects TRBV29-1 to TRBJ1-5; D not certain. V was trimmed by 5 bases and J by 5 bases, leaving 16 bases between them. Germline loops: CDR1 SQVTM, CDR2 ANQGSEA. The CDR3 is 14 residues long. The CDR3, as DNA: TGCAGCGTTATTGAGGGTTCGAGGGATCAGCCCCAGCATTTT. Translated: CSVIEGSRDQPQHF. The complete variable domain, with remaining parts taken from reference TRBV29-1 and TRBJ1-5, reads SAVISQKPSRDICQRGTSLTIQCQVDSQVTMMFWYRQQPGQSLTLIATANQGSEATYESGFVIDKFPISRPNLTFSTLTVSNMSPEDSSIYLCSVIEGSRDQPQHFGDGTRLSIL.

The chain combines TRBV12-3 or TRBV12-4 with TRBJ1-2; 9 bases map to TRBD1. Losses at the gene ends were 7 bases for V and 10 bases for J; bases not matched to a gene: 10. This CDR3 comprises 13 residues. CDR3 nucleotide sequence: TGTGCCAGCATTATGACAGGGGGGAAGACCTACACCTTC. Its protein product is CASIMTGGKTYTF.

The V gene is TRBV5-1, the J gene TRBJ2-2; the match to TRBD2 covers 7 bases. There are 13 residues in the CDR3. The junction had 5 bases not matched to a gene; V was cut back by 9 bases and J by 3 bases. Germline CDR1 SGHRS, CDR2 YFSETQ. In DNA form, the CDR3 reads TGCGCCACCTCGGGGGGTCACACCGGGGAGCTGTTTTTT. As protein: CATSGGHTGELFF.

The table lists this clone with a count of one. The chain employs TRBV7-6 and TRBJ1-4, with a weak D call TRBD1 (6 bases). The CDR3 sequence is 15 residues long. V lost 5 bases to trimming and J lost 8 bases, with 18 bases between them. Germline V lookup: CDR1 SGHVS, CDR2 FNYEAQ. The CDR3 region is CASSIRGQIGEKLFF. The CDR3 coding sequence is TGTGCCAGCAGCATAAGAGGACAGATCGGGGAAAAACTGTTTTTT.

V is TRBV4-1 and J is TRBJ2-1, with 7 bases identical to TRBD2. The CDR3 is made up of 16 amino acids. Germline trimming cut 7 bases from V and 2 bases from J; bases unmatched to any gene: 11. Germline loops: CDR1 MGHRA, CDR2 YSYEKL. CDR3 DNA: TGCGCCAGCACACCAGAGGTGGGGGGGACCTACAATGAGCAGTTCTTC. Protein: CASTPEVGGTYNEQFF.

This clone was detected a few times. The genes are TRBV11-2 and TRBJ1-6; weak D call: TRBD1 (5 bases). The V gene's germline CDR1 is SGHAT and CDR2 FQNNGV. The V gene lost 2 bases and the J gene lost 6 bases, with 11 bases spanning the gap. The CDR3 sequence is 15 residues long. CDR3 loop: CASSLTPGVNSPLHF. CDR3 nucleotide sequence: TGTGCCAGCAGCTTAACACCGGGGGTTAATTCACCCCTCCACTTT.

This chain joins TRBV6-6 and TRBJ1-4, with D uncertain. V shed 6 bases and J shed 8 bases, with 19 bases lying between them. CDR3 length equals 15 residues. Germline loops: CDR1 MNHNY, CDR2 SVGAGI (reference sequence). CDR3 DNA: TGTGCCAGCAGCTCCCCCTTAGGCGGGCGGGAAAAACTGTTTTTT. Amino acid sequence: CASSSPLGGREKLFF.

The gene calls are TRBV24-1 and TRBJ2-5, with TRBD2 matching 8 bases. Losses at the gene ends were 4 bases for V and 3 bases for J; bases not matched to a gene: 6. This CDR3 is built from 15 residues. CDR1 and CDR2 from the germline V gene are KGHDR and SFDVKD. The CDR3 loop is CATSELAAGKETQYF. For the CDR3, the DNA is TGTGCCACCAGTGAACTAGCGGCTGGGAAAGAGACCCAGTACTTC.

This clone was recorded only once. The chain uses TRBV5-5 and TRBJ2-3, with 8 bases that match TRBD2. V lost 2 bases, J lost 2 bases, and 4 bases stayed unmatched. Germline CDR1 SGHKS, CDR2 YYEKEE (reference sequence). CDR3 length equals 15 residues. This chain's CDR3 is CASSFLAGSTDTQYF. In DNA, the CDR3 is TGTGCCAGCAGCTTCTTAGCGGGGTCCACAGATACGCAGTATTTT.

The chain carries TRBV19 and TRBJ1-5, with D uncertain. Germline V gene sequence: CDR1 LNHDA, CDR2 SQIVND (reference sequence). V lost 5 bases and J 3 bases, leaving 11 bases between the germline ends. The CDR3 loop spans 14 amino acids. CDR3 in DNA: TGTGCCAGTAGTCTTAGGGAGGACAATCAGCCCCAGCATTTT. Its protein is CASSLREDNQPQHF.

With respect to this clone: An end of the junction does not agree with germline; a read error may underlie this. V gene TRBV7-2 combines with J gene TRBJ2-1; D unresolved. Germline CDR1 reads SGHTA; CDR2 reads FQGNSA. The CDR3 runs to 13 residues. CDR3 nucleotide sequence: TGTGCCAGCAGCTTAGGAGAGTACAGTGAGCAGTTCTTC. Protein sequence: CASSLGEYSEQFF.